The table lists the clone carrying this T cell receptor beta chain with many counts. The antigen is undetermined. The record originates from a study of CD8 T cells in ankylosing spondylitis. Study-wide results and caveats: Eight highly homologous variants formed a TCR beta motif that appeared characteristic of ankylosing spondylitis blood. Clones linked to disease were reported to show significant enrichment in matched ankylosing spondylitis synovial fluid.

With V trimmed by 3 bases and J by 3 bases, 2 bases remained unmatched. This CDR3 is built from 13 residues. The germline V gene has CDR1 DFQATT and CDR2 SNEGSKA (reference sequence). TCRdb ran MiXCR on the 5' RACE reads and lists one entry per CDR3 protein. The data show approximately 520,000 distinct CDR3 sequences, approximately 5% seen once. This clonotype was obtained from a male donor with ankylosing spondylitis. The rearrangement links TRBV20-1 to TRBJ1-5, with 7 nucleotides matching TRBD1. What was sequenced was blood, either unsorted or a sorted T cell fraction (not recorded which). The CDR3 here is CSARGQTNQPQHF. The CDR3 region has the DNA TGCAGTGCTAGGGGACAGACCAATCAGCCCCAGCATTTT.